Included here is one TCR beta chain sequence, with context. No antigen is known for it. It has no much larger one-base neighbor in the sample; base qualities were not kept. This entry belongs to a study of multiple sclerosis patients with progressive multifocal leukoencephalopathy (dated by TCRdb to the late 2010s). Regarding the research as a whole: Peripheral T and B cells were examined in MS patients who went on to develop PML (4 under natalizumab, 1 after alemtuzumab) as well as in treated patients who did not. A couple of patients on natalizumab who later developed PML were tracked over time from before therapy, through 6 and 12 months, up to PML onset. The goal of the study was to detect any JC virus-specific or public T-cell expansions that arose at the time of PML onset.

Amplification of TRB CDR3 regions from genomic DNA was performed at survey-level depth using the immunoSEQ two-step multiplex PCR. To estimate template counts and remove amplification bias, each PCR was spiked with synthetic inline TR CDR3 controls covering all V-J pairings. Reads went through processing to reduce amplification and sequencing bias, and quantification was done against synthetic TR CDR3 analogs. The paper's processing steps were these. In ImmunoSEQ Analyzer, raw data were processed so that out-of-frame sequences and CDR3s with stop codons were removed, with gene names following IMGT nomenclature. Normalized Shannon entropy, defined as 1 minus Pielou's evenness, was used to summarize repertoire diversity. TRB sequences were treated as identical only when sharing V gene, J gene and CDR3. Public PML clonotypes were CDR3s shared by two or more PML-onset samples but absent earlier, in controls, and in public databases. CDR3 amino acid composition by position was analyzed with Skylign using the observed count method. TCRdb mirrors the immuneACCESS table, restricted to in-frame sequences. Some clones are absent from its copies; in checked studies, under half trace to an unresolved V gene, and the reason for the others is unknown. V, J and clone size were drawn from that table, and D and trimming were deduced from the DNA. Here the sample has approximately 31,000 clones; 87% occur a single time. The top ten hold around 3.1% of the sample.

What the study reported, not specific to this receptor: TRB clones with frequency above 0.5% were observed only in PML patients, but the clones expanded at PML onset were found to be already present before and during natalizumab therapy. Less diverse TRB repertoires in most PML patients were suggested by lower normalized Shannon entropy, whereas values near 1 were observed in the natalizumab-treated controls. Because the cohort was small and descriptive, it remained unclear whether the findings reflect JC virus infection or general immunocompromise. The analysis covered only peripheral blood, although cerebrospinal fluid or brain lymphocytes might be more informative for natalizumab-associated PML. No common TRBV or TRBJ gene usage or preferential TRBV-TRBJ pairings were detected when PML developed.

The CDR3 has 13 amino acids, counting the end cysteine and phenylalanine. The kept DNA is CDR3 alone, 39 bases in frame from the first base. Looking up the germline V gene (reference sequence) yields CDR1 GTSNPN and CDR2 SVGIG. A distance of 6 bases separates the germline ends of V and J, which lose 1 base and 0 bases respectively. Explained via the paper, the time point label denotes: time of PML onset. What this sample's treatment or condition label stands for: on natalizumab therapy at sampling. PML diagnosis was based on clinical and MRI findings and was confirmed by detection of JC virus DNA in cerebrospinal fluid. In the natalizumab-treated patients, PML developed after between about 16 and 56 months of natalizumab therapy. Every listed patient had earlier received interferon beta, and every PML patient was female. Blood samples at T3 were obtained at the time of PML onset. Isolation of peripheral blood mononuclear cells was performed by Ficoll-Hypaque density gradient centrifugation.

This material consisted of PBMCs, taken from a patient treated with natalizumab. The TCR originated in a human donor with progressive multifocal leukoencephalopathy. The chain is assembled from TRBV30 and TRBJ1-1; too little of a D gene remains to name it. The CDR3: CAWSGRMNTEAFF. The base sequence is TGTGCCTGGAGTGGGCGAATGAACACTGAAGCTTTCTTT. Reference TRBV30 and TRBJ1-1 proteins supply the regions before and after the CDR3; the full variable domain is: SQTIHQWPATLVQPVGSPLSLECTVEGTSNPNLYWYRQAAGRGLQLLFYSVGIGQISSEVPQNLSASRPQDRQFILSSKKLLLSDSGFYLCAWSGRMNTEAFFGQGTRLTVV.